These T cell receptor beta chains were read from a single sample in a study of spatial heterogeneity in lung cancer. TCRdb called the 5' RACE reads again in MiXCR, with one record for every CDR3 protein. Among 25,000 or so distinct CDR3 sequences listed, roughly 4.5% were seen once. Sequenced material: PBMCs, taken at surgery. The receptors were sampled from a male donor with early-stage non-small cell lung cancer. Both conserved end residues are part of each CDR3. D genes are given only for firm matches. Only part of the rows carry a size: once, few, many, or a class if the clone is expanded.

clone_size,j_call,d_call,v_call,cdr3_nt,cdr3_aa
many,TRBJ2-2,-,TRBV6-2/TRBV6-3,TGTGCCAGCAGTCCTCCCGGGACGGTTACCGGGGAGCTGTTTTTT,CASSPPGTVTGELFF
many,TRBJ2-1,-,TRBV7-9,TGTGCCAGCAGCTTAGGGACACTAGATGAGCAGTTCTTC,CASSLGTLDEQFF
many,TRBJ2-1,TRBD2,TRBV19,TGTGCCAGTAGCTTCGGGGGGGAGCAGTTCTTC,CASSFGGEQFF
many,TRBJ2-2,-,TRBV12-3/TRBV12-4,TGTGCCAGCACCCCCGGACAGAACACCGGGGAGCTGTTTTTT,CASTPGQNTGELFF
many,TRBJ2-3,-,TRBV27,TGTGCCAGCACCTCCCTGGGGGGGGCGACAGATACGCAGTATTTT,CASTSLGGATDTQYF
many,TRBJ2-1,TRBD2,TRBV7-3,TGTGCCAGCGCTACTAGTTCGGGGGGTAAGGTCTTC,CASATSSGGKVF
many,TRBJ2-1,TRBD2,TRBV19,TGTGCCAGTAGTACCGGACACTGGGGGGGTCTAATGGAGCAGTTCTTC,CASSTGHWGGLMEQFF
-,TRBJ2-4,-,TRBV6-6,TGTGCCAGCAGTTCAGGAGTAGCCAAAAACATTCAGTACTTC,CASSSGVAKNIQYF
many,TRBJ2-3,-,TRBV4-2,TGTGACAGCAGCCAAGCGGAGGTAATTCCATACACAGATACGCAGTATTTT,CDSSQAEVIPYTDTQYF
many,TRBJ1-2,-,TRBV10-3,TGTGCCATCGAGGGGGGAAACTATGGCTACACCTTC,CAIEGGNYGYTF
many,TRBJ2-6,-,TRBV7-3,TGTGCCAGCAGCTTCCCTGGGGCCAACGTCCTGACTTTC,CASSFPGANVLTF
many,TRBJ2-3,-,TRBV20-1,TGCAGTGCTAGAGATTGGAGGGCAGATACGCAGTATTTT,CSARDWRADTQYF
many,TRBJ2-5,TRBD2,TRBV3-1,TGTGCCAGCAGCCGCCGACTAGCGGGAACCCAAGAGACCCAGTACTTC,CASSRRLAGTQETQYF